Sequencing of this T cell receptor beta chain was carried out in a study of beta chain features in type 1 diabetes. About the study: Age and gender were similar between patients and healthy donors, as were cell yields.

Concerning this clone itself: Its specificity is not known.

General study points: For cells with high TCR expression, cDNA sequencing could yield over-representation. The naive, central memory and Treg TCRB repertoires of patients appeared to be more similar to one another than those of healthy donors.

Expressed TCRB transcripts were sequenced because the entire RNA isolate underwent reverse transcription. Libraries were prepared by immunoSEQ multiplex PCR; TCRdb keeps only in-frame clonotypes and omits some of them. The repertoire holds approximately 340,000 clones, with roughly 16% as singletons. The germline CDR1 and CDR2 sequences are SGHNT and YYREEE (reference sequence). The length of the CDR3 is 12 residues. The V gene lost 4 bases and the J gene lost 9 bases, with 11 bases spanning the gap. Every single donor gave one heparinised blood draw, and these averaged about 116 mL. V is TRBV5-4 and J is TRBJ1-5; D gene ambiguous. The receptor's source is a woman aged 18-35 years in good health. Sample: naive CD4+ T cells from blood. The chain's CDR3 is CASSPWGGPQHF. The DNA of the CDR3 is TGTGCCAGCAGCCCATGGGGAGGGCCCCAGCATTTT.